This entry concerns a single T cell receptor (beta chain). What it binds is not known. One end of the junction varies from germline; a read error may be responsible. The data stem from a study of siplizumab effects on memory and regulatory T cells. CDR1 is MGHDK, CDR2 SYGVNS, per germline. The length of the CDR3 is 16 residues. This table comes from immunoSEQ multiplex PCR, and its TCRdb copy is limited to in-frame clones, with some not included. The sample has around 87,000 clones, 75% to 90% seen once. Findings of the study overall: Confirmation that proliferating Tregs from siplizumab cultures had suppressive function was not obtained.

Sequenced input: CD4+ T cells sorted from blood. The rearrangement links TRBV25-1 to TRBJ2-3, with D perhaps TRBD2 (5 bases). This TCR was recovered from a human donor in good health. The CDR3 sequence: CTSSDPAGSATDTQYF. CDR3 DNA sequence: TGTACCAGCAGTGATCCCGCTGGGAGCGCCACAGATACGCAGTATTTT. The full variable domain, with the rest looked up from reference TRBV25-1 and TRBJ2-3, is EADIYQTPRYLVIGTGKKITLECSQTMGHDKMYWYQQDPGMELHLIHYSYGVNSTEKGDLSSESTVSRIRTEHFPLTLESARPSHTSQYLCTSSDPAGSATDTQYFGPGTRLTVL.